The 9 T cell receptor beta chains in this list originate from one sample, sequenced in a study of T cells in Graves' hyperthyroidism and ophthalmopathy. RNA transcripts served as the template for amplifying TCR beta CDR3 regions. Carried out on the TCR CDR3, a first-round RT-PCR used the HTBI primer set. TCRdb itself ran the multiplex PCR reads through MiXCR, one entry per CDR3 protein. The table records about 590,000 distinct CDR3 sequences, approximately 14% of them present only once. What was sequenced was blood. The source of these receptors is a woman under 40 with Graves' hyperthyroidism.

V gene TRBV6-9 combines with J gene TRBJ2-2; D ambiguous. CDR3 size: 15 residues. CDR1 is MNHGY and CDR2 is SVAAGI in the germline V gene. Trimming removed 1 base from V and 5 bases from J, with 11 bases in between. CDR3 sequence: CASSYLGFITGELFF. The CDR3 DNA follows: TGTGCCAGCAGTTATTTAGGGTTTATAACCGGGGAGCTGTTTTTT.

The chain has TRBV15 and TRBJ1-2, with unresolved D. Trimming cost V 1 base and J 6 bases, with 18 bases left between them. Germline assignment: CDR1 LNHNV and CDR2 YYDKDF (reference sequence). The length of the CDR3 is 16 residues. CDR3 region: CATSRADSLADHGYTF. The CDR3 DNA reads TGTGCCACCAGCAGAGCCGATAGCCTGGCCGACCATGGCTACACCTTC. Full variable domain (remainder filled in from reference TRBV15 and TRBJ1-2): DAMVIQNPRYQVTQFGKPVTLSCSQTLNHNVMYWYQQKSSQAPKLLFHYYDKDFNNEADTPDNFQSRRPNTSFCFLDIRSPGLGDTAMYLCATSRADSLADHGYTFGSGTRLTVV.

This clonotype was seen many times. The chain carries TRBV18 and TRBJ2-4; no definite D call. Germline values: CDR1 KGHSH, CDR2 LQKENI. The CDR3 has 11 residues. Trimming shortened V by 1 base and J by 8 bases, and 3 bases separated the two germline ends. The CDR3 DNA reads TGTGCCAGCTCACCACAGGACATTCAGTACTTC. Translation: CASSPQDIQYF.

This clonotype was seen many times. The chain links TRBV6-6 to TRBJ2-1; 8 nucleotides align to TRBD2. The trim removed 0 bases at V and 10 bases at J, leaving 8 bases unmatched. Germline loops: CDR1 MNHNY, CDR2 SVGAGI (reference sequence). CDR3 size: 15 residues. The CDR3 here is CASSYSRAGGGEQFF. The CDR3 DNA reads TGTGCCAGCAGTTACTCGAGGGCGGGAGGTGGCGAGCAGTTCTTC.

This clonotype turned up a few times. The chain carries TRBV7-9 and TRBJ2-1; no firm D call. The CDR3 consists of 13 residues. Trimming took off 5 bases at V and 14 bases at J, with 19 bases between the two ends. Germline CDR1 is SEHNR and CDR2 is FQNEAQ (reference sequence). The chain's CDR3 is CASSLQTGAAEFF. For the CDR3, the DNA is TGTGCCAGCAGCCTTCAGACCGGCGCCGCAGAGTTCTTC.

This clonotype was counted only a few times. The chain uses TRBV15 and TRBJ1-2; the D is unclear. CDR1 and CDR2 (germline): LNHNV, YYDKDF (reference sequence). Trimming stripped 0 bases from V and 4 bases from J, with 3 bases between. The CDR3 totals 12 residues. CDR3 in DNA: TGTGCCACCAGCAGAGACAGCTATGGCTACACCTTC. It is translated as CATSRDSYGYTF.

Concerning this clonotype itself: A read error may produce the germline difference seen at one junction end. The CDR3, as DNA: TGCGCCAGCAGCCAGCTGAGGGGCCCGAAGCAGAAACTGCTTTTT. It specifies CASSQLRGPKQKLLF. This chain uses TRBV4-1 with TRBJ1-4; D may be TRBD1 (5 bases). CDR1 is MGHRA and CDR2 is YSYEKL in the germline V gene. The CDR3 has 15 residues.

This sequence joins TRBV30 and TRBJ2-5, with TRBD1 matching over 7 bases. V was clipped by 6 bases and J by 2 bases; unmatched bases: 6. This CDR3 is built from 13 residues. Germline values: CDR1 GTSNPN, CDR2 SVGIG (reference sequence). CDR3 region: CACRGDSQETQYF. The CDR3 DNA is TGTGCCTGCCGTGGGGACAGTCAAGAGACCCAGTACTTC. Variable domain in full (rest from reference TRBV30 and TRBJ2-5): SQTIHQWPATLVQPVGSPLSLECTVEGTSNPNLYWYRQAAGRGLQLLFYSVGIGQISSEVPQNLSASRPQDRQFILSSKKLLLSDSGFYLCACRGDSQETQYFGPGTRLLVL.

The chain combines TRBV12-3 or TRBV12-4 with TRBJ1-4, with D uncertain. The CDR3 consists of 13 residues. V was pared by 3 bases and J by 7 bases, with 9 bases between. The chain's CDR3 is CASSFRETEKLFF. For the CDR3, the DNA is TGTGCCAGCAGTTTTCGGGAGACTGAAAAACTGTTTTTT.